These 18 T cell receptor beta chains were all obtained from the same sample, sequenced in a study of blood T cell repertoires in COVID-19. The table came from immunoSEQ multiplex PCR; TCRdb's copy has only in-frame clones and leaves some out. The profile shows 220,000 or so clones, approximately 81% of them singletons. Input material: peripheral blood. All receptors derive from a man in his fifties who had recovered from COVID-19.

This sequence joins TRBV4-1 and TRBJ2-2; D is perhaps TRBD1 (5 bases). This CDR3 region has 15 residues. Per germline, CDR1 MGHRA and CDR2 YSYEKL. The V and J ends lost 0 bases and 6 bases respectively, with 11 bases between them. This CDR3 is CASSQDARVAGELFF. CDR3 sequence (DNA): TGCGCCAGCAGCCAAGATGCCAGGGTCGCCGGGGAGCTGTTTTTT.

This chain connects TRBV19 to TRBJ2-1; D may be TRBD1 (8 bases). This CDR3 is built from 14 residues. Trimming took off 6 bases at V and 10 bases at J, with 19 bases between the two ends. Germline V gene lookup returns CDR1 LNHDA and CDR2 SQIVND (reference sequence). This CDR3 reads CASSTGGVLWEQFF. The CDR3 DNA is TGTGCCAGTAGCACAGGGGGGGTACTATGGGAGCAGTTCTTC.

CDR3: CASSSGTSGRDNEQFF. CDR3 DNA: TGCGCCAGCAGCTCGGGGACTAGCGGGAGAGATAATGAGCAGTTCTTC. V and J are TRBV5-1 and TRBJ2-1; TRBD2 matches 14 bases. The V gene's germline CDR1 is SGHRS and CDR2 YFSETQ. After removal of 3 bases from V and 7 bases from J, the junction contained 6 bases not matched to a gene. The CDR3 totals 16 residues.

The V gene is TRBV27, the J gene TRBJ1-1; TRBD1 might be the D (6 bases). Germline V gene lookup returns CDR1 MNHEY and CDR2 SMNVEV (reference sequence). This CDR3 region has 15 residues. V lost 4 bases to trimming and J lost 4 bases, with 16 bases between them. CDR3 amino acids: CASSSAGRGGTEAFF. The CDR3, as DNA: TGTGCCAGCAGTTCCGCCGGAAGAGGGGGCACTGAAGCTTTCTTT.

This clone was observed once. The rearrangement links TRBV18 to TRBJ2-5; 11 bases agree with TRBD1. After removal of 3 bases from V and 5 bases from J, the junction contained 11 bases not matched to a gene. In germline, CDR1 is KGHSH, CDR2 LQKENI. This CDR3 comprises 17 residues. CDR3: CASSPDRGRTDRETQYF. CDR3 in DNA: TGTGCCAGCTCACCGGACAGGGGGCGAACGGATCGGGAGACCCAGTACTTC. The full variable domain, rest sourced from reference TRBV18 and TRBJ2-5, is NAGVMQNPRHLVRRRGQEARLRCSPMKGHSHVYWYRQLPEEGLKFMVYLQKENIIDESGMPKERFSAEFPKEGPSILRIQQVVRGDSAAYFCASSPDRGRTDRETQYFGPGTRLLVL.

V usage is TRBV30 and J usage is TRBJ2-1; weak D call: TRBD1 (6 bases). The CDR3 has 15 residues. CDR1 GTSNPN and CDR2 SVGIG come from the germline V gene (reference sequence). Trimming shortened V by 1 base and J by 0 bases, and 10 bases separated the two germline ends. CDR3 amino acids: CAWSAAGVSYNEQFF. CDR3 nucleotide sequence: TGTGCCTGGAGTGCGGCAGGGGTCTCCTACAATGAGCAGTTCTTC.

This rearrangement joins TRBV28 to TRBJ1-4; D gene unclear. V lost 8 bases and J 6 bases, leaving 25 bases between the germline ends. This CDR3 has 17 residues. CDR1 is MDHEN and CDR2 is SYDVKM in the germline V gene. The CDR3 sequence is CASHSGQHPWVHEKLFF. The CDR3 DNA reads TGTGCCAGCCATAGCGGCCAGCATCCCTGGGTCCATGAAAAACTGTTTTTT.

The chain links TRBV28 to TRBJ2-3; 7 bases line up with TRBD1. Germline V gives CDR1 MDHEN, CDR2 SYDVKM. The CDR3 sequence is 15 residues long. V gave up 7 bases and J gave up 1 base; unmatched junction bases: 8. CDR3 coding DNA: TGTGCCAGCAAGTTTTTTGGGACAGGCACAGATACGCAGTATTTT. As protein: CASKFFGTGTDTQYF.

This clone came up a few times. The genes are TRBV10-3 and TRBJ2-7, with 9 bases lining up with TRBD1. The CDR3 extends over 15 amino acids. CDR1 ENHRY and CDR2 SYGVKD come from the germline V gene. Trimming removed 0 bases from V and 3 bases from J; junction bases left unmatched: 3. The CDR3 DNA is TGTGCCATCAGTGAGTCGCCGGGACAGGGCTACGAGCAGTACTTC. Encoded protein: CAISESPGQGYEQYF.

The chain uses TRBV4-2 and TRBJ2-3, with 12 bases that match TRBD2. This CDR3 has 16 residues. Trimming removed 0 bases from V and 7 bases from J; junction bases left unmatched: 5. The germline CDR1 and CDR2 sequences are LGHNA and YNFKEQ. CDR3 sequence: CASSQERTSGMNTQYF. The CDR3 bases are TGTGCCAGCAGCCAAGAACGGACTAGCGGGATGAATACGCAGTATTTT.

This rearrangement joins TRBV2 to TRBJ1-1, with TRBD1 identical over 7 bases. J lost 7 bases, V lost 6 bases, and 8 bases had no gene match. The CDR3 covers 13 residues. The germline V gene has CDR1 SNHLY and CDR2 FYNNEI. The CDR3 DNA follows: TGTGCCAGCAGAGGAACAGGGGTGAATGAAGCTTTCTTT. Translating it yields CASRGTGVNEAFF. Filled out from reference TRBV2 and TRBJ1-1, the complete variable domain reads EPEVTQTPSHQVTQMGQEVILRCVPISNHLYFYWYRQILGQKVEFLVSFYNNEISEKSEIFDDQFSVERPDGSNFTLKIRSTKLEDSAMYFCASRGTGVNEAFFGQGTRLTVV.

The V and J genes are TRBV4-1 and TRBJ2-1; 10 positions agree with TRBD2. The junction had 2 bases not matched to a gene; V was cut back by 0 bases and J by 6 bases. The CDR3 is made up of 15 amino acids. Germline loops: CDR1 MGHRA, CDR2 YSYEKL. Here the CDR3 reads CASSQEAGGPNEQFF. CDR3 sequence (DNA): TGCGCCAGCAGCCAAGAAGCGGGAGGGCCCAATGAGCAGTTCTTC.

The genes are TRBV4-2 and TRBJ2-5; TRBD2 matches at 13 bases. Germline V gene sequence: CDR1 LGHNA, CDR2 YNFKEQ. J gave up 3 bases and V 1 base, and 5 bases lay outside the gene matches. This CDR3 spans 17 amino acids. The CDR3 nucleotides are TGTGCCAGCAGCCAAGCCCTCGGACTAGCGGGAGAAGAGACCCAGTACTTC. Encoded protein: CASSQALGLAGEETQYF.

The chain has TRBV27 and TRBJ2-1, with 8 bases that match TRBD1. Germline loops: CDR1 MNHEY, CDR2 SMNVEV (reference sequence). V gave up 6 bases and J gave up 5 bases; unmatched junction bases: 6. This CDR3 contains 14 residues. CDR3 loop: CASRNRGTDNEQFF. The CDR3 DNA reads TGTGCCAGCAGGAACAGGGGGACAGACAATGAGCAGTTCTTC.

This clone appeared a few times. The chain recombines TRBV12-3 or TRBV12-4 with TRBJ2-5; possible D gene TRBD1, 5 bases. V dropped 7 bases and J dropped 5 bases, with 14 bases sitting between them. The CDR3 extends over 13 amino acids. CDR3 nucleotide sequence: TGTGCCAGCACCACGACAGTTGGGGAGACCCAGTACTTC. Amino acid sequence: CASTTTVGETQYF.

The chain has TRBV3-1 (or the pseudogene TRBV3-2) and TRBJ2-5, with 8 bases matching TRBD2. Looked up from germline, CDR1 is LGHDT and CDR2 is YNNKEL (reference sequence). The CDR3 is 15 residues long. V dropped 4 bases and J dropped 4; count of bases not matched to a gene: 8. The CDR3 loop reads CASSLRTSGGETQYF. The CDR3 region has the DNA TGTGCCAGCAGCCTCCGAACTAGCGGAGGAGAGACCCAGTACTTC.

This sequence joins TRBV19 and TRBJ2-1; 8 nucleotides match TRBD2. Trimming at V came to 3 bases and at J to 7 bases, leaving 14 bases not matched to a gene. There are 17 residues in the CDR3. CDR1 LNHDA and CDR2 SQIVND come from the germline V gene (reference sequence). CDR3 residues: CASSIRLAGGGWNEQFF. In DNA form, the CDR3 reads TGTGCCAGTAGTATTCGTCTAGCGGGTGGGGGATGGAATGAGCAGTTCTTC.

V is TRBV16 and J is TRBJ2-1; TRBD2 matches at 8 bases. Per germline, CDR1 KGHSY and CDR2 FQNENV. The CDR3 runs 15 residues. With 3 bases clipped from V and 8 bases from J, the junction kept 9 bases outside the gene matches. As DNA, the CDR3 is TGTGCCAGCAGCCAGAACGGACTAGCTGGAGATGAGCAGTTCTTC. This sequence encodes CASSQNGLAGDEQFF.